This T cell receptor (beta chain) derives from a study of blood T cell repertoires in COVID-19. The wider study: Donors in the United States, Italy and Spain gave samples during acute or convalescent COVID-19. PBMCs, B-cell-depleted T cells, or T cells provided the cDNA or gDNA that made up the material.

Profiling relied on immunoSEQ multiplex PCR, and the TCRdb table lists in-frame clones only, not all of them. The sample records about 440,000 clones, about nine tenths being singletons. Germline CDR1 reads SGHRS; CDR2 reads YFSETQ. V gave up 2 bases and J gave up 8 bases; unmatched junction bases: 2. The length of the CDR3 is 14 residues. In its sample, this clone was seen many times. Individuals aged about 18 to 89 years were recruited from 24 US areas. For recovered donors of Cohort 3, there were two negative PCRs, clearance, or symptom resolution. The TCR was taken from a man between 18 and 29 years old who had recovered from COVID-19. Sample: PBMCs or T cells enriched from blood (not recorded which). V is TRBV5-1 and J is TRBJ1-4; 11 nucleotides align to TRBD1. The CDR3 coding sequence is TGCGCCAGCAGCTTCGGACAGGGGGCCGAAAAACTGTTTTTT. Amino acids: CASSFGQGAEKLFF.